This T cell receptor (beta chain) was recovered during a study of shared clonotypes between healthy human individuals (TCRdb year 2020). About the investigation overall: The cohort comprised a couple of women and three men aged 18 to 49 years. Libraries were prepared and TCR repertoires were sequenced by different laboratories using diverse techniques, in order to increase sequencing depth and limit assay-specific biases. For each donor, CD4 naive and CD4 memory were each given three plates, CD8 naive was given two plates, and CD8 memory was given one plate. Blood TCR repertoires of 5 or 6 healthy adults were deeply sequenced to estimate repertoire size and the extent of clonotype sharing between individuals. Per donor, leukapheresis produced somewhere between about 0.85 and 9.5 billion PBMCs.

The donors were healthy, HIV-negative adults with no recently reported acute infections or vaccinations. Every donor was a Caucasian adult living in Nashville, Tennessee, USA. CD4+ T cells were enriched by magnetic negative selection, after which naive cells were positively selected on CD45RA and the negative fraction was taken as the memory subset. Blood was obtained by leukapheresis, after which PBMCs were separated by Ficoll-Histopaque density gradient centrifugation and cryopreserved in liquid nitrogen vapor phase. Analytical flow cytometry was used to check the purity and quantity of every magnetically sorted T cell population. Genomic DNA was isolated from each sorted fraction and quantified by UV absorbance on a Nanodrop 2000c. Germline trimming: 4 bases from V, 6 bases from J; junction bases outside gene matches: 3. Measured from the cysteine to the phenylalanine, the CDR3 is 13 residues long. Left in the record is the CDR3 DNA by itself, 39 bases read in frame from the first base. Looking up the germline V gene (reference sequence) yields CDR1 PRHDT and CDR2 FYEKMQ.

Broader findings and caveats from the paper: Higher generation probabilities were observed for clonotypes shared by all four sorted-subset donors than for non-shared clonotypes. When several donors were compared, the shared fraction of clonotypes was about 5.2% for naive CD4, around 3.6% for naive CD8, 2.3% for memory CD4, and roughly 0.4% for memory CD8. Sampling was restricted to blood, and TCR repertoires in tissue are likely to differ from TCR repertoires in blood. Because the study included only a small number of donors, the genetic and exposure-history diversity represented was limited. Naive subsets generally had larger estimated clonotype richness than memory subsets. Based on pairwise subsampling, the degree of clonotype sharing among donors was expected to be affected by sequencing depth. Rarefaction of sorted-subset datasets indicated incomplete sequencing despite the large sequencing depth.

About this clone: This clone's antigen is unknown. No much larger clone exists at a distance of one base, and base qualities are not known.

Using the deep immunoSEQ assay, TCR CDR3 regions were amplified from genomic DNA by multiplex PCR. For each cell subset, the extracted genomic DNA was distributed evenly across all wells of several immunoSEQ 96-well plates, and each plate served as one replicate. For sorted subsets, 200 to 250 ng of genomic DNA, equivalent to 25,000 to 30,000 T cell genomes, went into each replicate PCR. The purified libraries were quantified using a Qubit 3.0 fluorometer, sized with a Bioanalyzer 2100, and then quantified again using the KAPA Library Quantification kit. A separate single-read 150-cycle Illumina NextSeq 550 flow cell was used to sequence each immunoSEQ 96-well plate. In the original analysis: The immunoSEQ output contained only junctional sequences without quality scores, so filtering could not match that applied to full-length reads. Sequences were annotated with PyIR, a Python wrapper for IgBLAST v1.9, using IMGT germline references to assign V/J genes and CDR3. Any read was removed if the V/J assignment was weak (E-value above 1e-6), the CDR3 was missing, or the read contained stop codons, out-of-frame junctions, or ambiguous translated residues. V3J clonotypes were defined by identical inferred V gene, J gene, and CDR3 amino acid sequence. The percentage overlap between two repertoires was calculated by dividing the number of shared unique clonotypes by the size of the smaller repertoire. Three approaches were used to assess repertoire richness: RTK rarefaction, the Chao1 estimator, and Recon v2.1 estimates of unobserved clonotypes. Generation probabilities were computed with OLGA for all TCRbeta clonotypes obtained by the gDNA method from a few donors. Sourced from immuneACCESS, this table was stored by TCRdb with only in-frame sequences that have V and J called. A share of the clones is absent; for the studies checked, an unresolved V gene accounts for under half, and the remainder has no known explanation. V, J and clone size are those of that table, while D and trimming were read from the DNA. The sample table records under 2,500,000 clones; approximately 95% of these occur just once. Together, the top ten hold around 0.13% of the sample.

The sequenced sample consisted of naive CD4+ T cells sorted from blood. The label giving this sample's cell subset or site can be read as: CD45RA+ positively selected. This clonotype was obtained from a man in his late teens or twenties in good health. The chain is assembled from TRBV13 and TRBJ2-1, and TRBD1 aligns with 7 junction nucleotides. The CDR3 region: CASSSTGPNEQFF. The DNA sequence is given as TGTGCCAGCAGCTCGACAGGGCCCAATGAGCAGTTCTTC. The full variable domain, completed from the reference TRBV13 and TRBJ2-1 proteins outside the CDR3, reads AAGVIQSPRHLIKEKRETATLKCYPIPRHDTVYWYQQGPGQDPQFLISFYEKMQSDKGSIPDRFSAQQFSDYHSELNMSSLELGDSALYFCASSSTGPNEQFFGPGTRLTVL.